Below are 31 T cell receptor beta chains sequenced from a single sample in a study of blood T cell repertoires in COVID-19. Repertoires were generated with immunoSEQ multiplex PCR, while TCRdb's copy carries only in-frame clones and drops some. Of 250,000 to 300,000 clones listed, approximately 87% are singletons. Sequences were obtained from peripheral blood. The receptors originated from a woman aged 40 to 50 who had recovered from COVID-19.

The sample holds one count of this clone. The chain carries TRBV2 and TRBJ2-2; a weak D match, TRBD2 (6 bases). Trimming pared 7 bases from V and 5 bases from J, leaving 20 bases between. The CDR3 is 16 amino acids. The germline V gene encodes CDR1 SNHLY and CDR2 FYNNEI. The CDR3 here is CASTQVGTPRTGELFF. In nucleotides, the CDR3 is TGTGCCAGCACACAGGTGGGGACTCCGCGGACCGGGGAGCTGTTTTTT.

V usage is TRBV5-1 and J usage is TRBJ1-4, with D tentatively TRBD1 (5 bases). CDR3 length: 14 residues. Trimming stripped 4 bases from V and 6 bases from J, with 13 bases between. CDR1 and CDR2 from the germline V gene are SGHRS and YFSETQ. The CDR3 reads CASSAGGTDEKLFF. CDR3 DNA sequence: TGCGCCAGCAGCGCAGGCGGGACGGATGAAAAACTGTTTTTT.

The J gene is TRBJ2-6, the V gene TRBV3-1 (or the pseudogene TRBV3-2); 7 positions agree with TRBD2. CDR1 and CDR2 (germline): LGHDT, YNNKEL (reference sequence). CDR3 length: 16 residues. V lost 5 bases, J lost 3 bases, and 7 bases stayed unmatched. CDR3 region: CASSSWGGFGANVLTF. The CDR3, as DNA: TGTGCCAGCAGCTCGTGGGGGGGTTTTGGGGCCAACGTCCTGACTTTC.

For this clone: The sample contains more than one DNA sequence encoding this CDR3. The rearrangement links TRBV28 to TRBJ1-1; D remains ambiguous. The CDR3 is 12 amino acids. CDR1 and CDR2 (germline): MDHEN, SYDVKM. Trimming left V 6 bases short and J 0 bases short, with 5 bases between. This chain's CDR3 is CASRTLNTEAFF. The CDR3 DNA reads TGTGCCAGCAGGACACTGAACACTGAAGCTTTCTTT.

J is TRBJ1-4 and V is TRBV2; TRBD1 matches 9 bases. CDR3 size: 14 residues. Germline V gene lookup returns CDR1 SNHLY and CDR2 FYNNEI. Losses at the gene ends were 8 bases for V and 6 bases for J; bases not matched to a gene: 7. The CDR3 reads CASDLQGADEKLFF. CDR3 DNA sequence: TGTGCCAGCGATCTACAGGGGGCGGATGAAAAACTGTTTTTT. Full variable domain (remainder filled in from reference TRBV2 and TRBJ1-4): EPEVTQTPSHQVTQMGQEVILRCVPISNHLYFYWYRQILGQKVEFLVSFYNNEISEKSEIFDDQFSVERPDGSNFTLKIRSTKLEDSAMYFCASDLQGADEKLFFGSGTQLSVL.

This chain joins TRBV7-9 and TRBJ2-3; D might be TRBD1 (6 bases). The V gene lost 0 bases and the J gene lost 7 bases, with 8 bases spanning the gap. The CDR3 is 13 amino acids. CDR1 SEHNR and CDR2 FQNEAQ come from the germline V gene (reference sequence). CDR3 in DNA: TGTGCCAGCAGCTTAGCGGGGGCCCATACGCAGTATTTT. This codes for CASSLAGAHTQYF.

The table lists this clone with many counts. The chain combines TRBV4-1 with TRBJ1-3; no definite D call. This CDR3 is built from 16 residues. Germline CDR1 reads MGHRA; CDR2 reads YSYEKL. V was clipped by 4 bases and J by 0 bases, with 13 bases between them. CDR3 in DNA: TGCGCCAGCAGCCGTCTGGCCTTATCCTCTGGAAACACCATATATTTT. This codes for CASSRLALSSGNTIYF.

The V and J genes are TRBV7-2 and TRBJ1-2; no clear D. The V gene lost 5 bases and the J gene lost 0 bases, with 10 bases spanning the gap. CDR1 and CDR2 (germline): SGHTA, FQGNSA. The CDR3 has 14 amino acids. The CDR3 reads CASSTHRSNYGYTF. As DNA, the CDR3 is TGTGCCAGCAGCACCCACAGATCTAACTATGGCTACACCTTC.

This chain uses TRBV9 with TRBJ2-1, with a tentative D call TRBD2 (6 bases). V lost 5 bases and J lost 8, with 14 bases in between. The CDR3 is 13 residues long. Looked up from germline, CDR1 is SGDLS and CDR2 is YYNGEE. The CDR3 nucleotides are TGTGCCAGCAGTGGGGAGGTTAGGGATGAGCAGTTCTTC. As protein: CASSGEVRDEQFF. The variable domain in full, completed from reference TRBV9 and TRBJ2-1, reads DSGVTQTPKHLITATGQRVTLRCSPRSGDLSVYWYQQSLDQGLQFLIQYYNGEERAKGNILERFSAQQFPDLHSELNLSSLELGDSALYFCASSGEVRDEQFFGPGTRLTVL.

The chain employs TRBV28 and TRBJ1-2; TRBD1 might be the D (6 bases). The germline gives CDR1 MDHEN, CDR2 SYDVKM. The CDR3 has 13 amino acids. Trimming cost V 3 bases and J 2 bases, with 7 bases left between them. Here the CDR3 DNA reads TGTGCCAGCAGTTTTGGACAGAACTATGGCTACACCTTC. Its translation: CASSFGQNYGYTF.

This CDR3 is CATLPGSSGYTF. The CDR3 nucleotides read TGTGCCACCCTTCCAGGAAGCAGTGGCTACACCTTC. The chain has TRBV6-5 and TRBJ1-2; the D is unclear. V was pared by 10 bases and J by 7 bases, with 16 bases between. This CDR3 has 12 residues. Per germline, CDR1 MNHEY and CDR2 SVGAGI.

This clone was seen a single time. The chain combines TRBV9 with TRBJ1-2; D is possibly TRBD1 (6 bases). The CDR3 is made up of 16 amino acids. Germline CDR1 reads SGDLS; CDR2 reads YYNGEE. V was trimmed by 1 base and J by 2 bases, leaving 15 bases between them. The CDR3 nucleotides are TGTGCCAGCAGCGTAACAGGGCAGGAGTTCAACTATGGCTACACCTTC. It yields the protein CASSVTGQEFNYGYTF. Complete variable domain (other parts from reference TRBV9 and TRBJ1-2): DSGVTQTPKHLITATGQRVTLRCSPRSGDLSVYWYQQSLDQGLQFLIQYYNGEERAKGNILERFSAQQFPDLHSELNLSSLELGDSALYFCASSVTGQEFNYGYTFGSGTRLTVV.

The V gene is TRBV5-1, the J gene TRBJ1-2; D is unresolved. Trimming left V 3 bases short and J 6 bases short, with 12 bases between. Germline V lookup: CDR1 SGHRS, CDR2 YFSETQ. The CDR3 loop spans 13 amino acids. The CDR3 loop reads CASSSRRVDGYTF. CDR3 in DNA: TGCGCCAGCAGCTCAAGACGGGTAGATGGCTACACCTTC.

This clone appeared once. This CDR3 is CASSLRTGGDGGYTF. As DNA, the CDR3 is TGTGCCAGCTCACTACGGACAGGGGGCGACGGAGGCTACACCTTC. V is TRBV18 and J is TRBJ1-2, with 11 bases lining up with TRBD1. The germline V gene has CDR1 KGHSH and CDR2 LQKENI. J gave up 8 bases and V 4 bases, and 9 bases lay outside the gene matches. CDR3 length equals 15 residues.

DNA of the CDR3: TGCAGTGCTAGTGCGAGGACAGGGGGAGTCGAGCAGTACTTC. Protein sequence: CSASARTGGVEQYF. The chain has TRBV20-1 and TRBJ2-7; 10 bases agree with TRBD1. This CDR3 has 14 residues. J gave up 6 bases and V 3 bases, and 8 bases lay outside the gene matches. CDR1 is DFQATT, CDR2 SNEGSKA, per germline (reference sequence).

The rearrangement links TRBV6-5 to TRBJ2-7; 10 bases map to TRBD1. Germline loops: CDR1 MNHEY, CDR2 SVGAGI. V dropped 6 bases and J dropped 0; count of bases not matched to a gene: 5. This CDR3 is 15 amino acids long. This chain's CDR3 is CASRDRGQPSYEQYF. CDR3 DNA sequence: TGTGCCAGCAGAGACAGGGGGCAACCCTCCTACGAGCAGTACTTC.

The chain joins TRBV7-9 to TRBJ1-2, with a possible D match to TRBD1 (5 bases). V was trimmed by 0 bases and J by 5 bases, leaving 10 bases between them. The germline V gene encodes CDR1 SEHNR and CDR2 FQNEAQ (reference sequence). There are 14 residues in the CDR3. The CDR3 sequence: CASSLAQRGYGYTF. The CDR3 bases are TGTGCCAGCAGCTTAGCGCAAAGGGGTTATGGCTACACCTTC.

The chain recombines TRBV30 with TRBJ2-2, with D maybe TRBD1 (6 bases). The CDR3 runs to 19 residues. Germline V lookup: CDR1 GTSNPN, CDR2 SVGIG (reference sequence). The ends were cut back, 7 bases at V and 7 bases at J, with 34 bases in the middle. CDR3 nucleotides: TGTGCCTACTCGGTAACCATTCCGGGACACCCATGGCTGCACGGGGAGCTGTTTTTT. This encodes CAYSVTIPGHPWLHGELFF. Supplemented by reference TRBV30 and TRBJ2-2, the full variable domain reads SQTIHQWPATLVQPVGSPLSLECTVEGTSNPNLYWYRQAAGRGLQLLFYSVGIGQISSEVPQNLSASRPQDRQFILSSKKLLLSDSGFYLCAYSVTIPGHPWLHGELFFGEGSRLTVL.

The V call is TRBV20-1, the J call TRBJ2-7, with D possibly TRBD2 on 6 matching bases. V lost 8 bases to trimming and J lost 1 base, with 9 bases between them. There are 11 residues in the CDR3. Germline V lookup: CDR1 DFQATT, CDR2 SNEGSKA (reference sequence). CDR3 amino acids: CSYAGSYEQYF. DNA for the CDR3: TGCAGTTATGCGGGGTCCTACGAGCAGTACTTC.

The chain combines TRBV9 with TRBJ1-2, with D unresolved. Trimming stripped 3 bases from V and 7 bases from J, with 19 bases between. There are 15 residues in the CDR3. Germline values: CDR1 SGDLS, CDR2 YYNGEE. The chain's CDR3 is CASSAQTGGSGGYTF. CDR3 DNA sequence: TGTGCCAGCAGCGCCCAGACGGGAGGAAGCGGTGGCTACACCTTC.

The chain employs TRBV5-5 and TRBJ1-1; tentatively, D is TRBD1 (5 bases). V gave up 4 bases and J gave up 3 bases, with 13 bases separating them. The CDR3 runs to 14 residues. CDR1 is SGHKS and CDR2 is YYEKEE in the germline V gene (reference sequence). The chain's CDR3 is CASSPGQGYTEAFF. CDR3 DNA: TGTGCCAGCAGCCCTGGGCAGGGCTACACTGAAGCTTTCTTT. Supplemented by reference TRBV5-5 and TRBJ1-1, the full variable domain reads DAGVTQSPTHLIKTRGQQVTLRCSPISGHKSVSWYQQVLGQGPQFIFQYYEKEERGRGNFPDRFSARQFPNYSSELNVNALLLGDSALYLCASSPGQGYTEAFFGQGTRLTVV.

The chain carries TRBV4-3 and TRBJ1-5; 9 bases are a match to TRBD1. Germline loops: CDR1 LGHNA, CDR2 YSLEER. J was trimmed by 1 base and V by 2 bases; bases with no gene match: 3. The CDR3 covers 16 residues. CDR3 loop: CASSQLGQGSNQPQHF. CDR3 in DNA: TGCGCCAGCAGCCAATTAGGACAGGGGAGCAATCAGCCCCAGCATTTT.

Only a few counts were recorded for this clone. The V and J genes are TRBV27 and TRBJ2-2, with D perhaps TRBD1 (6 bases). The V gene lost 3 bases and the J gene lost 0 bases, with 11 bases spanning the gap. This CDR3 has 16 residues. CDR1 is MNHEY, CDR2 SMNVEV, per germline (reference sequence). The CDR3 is CASSFPGHSNTGELFF. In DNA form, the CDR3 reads TGTGCCAGCAGTTTCCCGGGACACTCGAACACCGGGGAGCTGTTTTTT.

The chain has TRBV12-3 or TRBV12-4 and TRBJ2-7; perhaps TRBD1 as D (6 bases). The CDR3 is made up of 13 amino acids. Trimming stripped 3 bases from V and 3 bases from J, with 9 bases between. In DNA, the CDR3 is TGTGCCAGCAGTTTGGGACATCTCTACGAGCAGTACTTC. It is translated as CASSLGHLYEQYF.

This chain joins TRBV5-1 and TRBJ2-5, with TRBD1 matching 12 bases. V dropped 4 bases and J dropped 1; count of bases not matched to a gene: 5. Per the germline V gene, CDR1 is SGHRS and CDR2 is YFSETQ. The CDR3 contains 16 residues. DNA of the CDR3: TGCGCCAGCAGCCTACGGGACAGGGGGCTCCAAGAGACCCAGTACTTC. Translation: CASSLRDRGLQETQYF.

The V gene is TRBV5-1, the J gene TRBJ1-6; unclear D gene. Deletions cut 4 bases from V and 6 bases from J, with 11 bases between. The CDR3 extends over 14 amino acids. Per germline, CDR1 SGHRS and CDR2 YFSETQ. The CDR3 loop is CASSRDGVNSPLHF. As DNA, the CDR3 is TGCGCCAGCAGCCGTGACGGGGTTAATTCACCCCTCCACTTT.

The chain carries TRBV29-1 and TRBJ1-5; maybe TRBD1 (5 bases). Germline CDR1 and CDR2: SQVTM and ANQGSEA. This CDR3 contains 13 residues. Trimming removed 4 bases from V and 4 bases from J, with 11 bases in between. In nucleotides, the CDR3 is TGCAGCGTTGGAGTAGGGGTAAATCAGCCCCAGCATTTT. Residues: CSVGVGVNQPQHF.

The CDR3 reads CASSVDRTGPRSGNTIYF. The CDR3 DNA sequence: TGTGCCAGCAGCGTGGACCGGACAGGGCCCCGCTCTGGAAACACCATATATTTT. The chain has TRBV9 and TRBJ1-3; 8 bases agree with TRBD1. The CDR3 covers 18 residues. CDR1 and CDR2 (germline): SGDLS, YYNGEE. V gave up 2 bases and J gave up 0 bases; unmatched junction bases: 10.

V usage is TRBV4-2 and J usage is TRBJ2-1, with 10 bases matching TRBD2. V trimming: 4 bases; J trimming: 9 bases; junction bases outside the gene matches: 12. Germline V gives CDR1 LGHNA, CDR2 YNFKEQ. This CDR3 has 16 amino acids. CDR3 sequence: CASSREIAGGGGEQFF. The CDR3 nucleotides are TGTGCCAGCAGCCGAGAGATAGCGGGGGGCGGTGGTGAGCAGTTCTTC.

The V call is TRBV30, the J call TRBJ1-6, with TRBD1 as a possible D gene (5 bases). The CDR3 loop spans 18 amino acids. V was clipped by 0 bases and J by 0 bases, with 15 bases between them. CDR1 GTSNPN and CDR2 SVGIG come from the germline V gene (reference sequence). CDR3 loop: CAWSVWGGDRSYNSPLHF. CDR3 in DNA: TGTGCCTGGAGTGTTTGGGGGGGGGACCGCTCCTATAATTCACCCCTCCACTTT.

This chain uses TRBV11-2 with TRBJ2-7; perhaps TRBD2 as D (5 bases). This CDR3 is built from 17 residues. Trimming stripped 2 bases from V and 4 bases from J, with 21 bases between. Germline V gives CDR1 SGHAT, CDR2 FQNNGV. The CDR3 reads CASSLYFAGVEGYEQYF. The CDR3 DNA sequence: TGTGCCAGCAGCTTATATTTTGCCGGGGTAGAAGGGTACGAGCAGTACTTC.